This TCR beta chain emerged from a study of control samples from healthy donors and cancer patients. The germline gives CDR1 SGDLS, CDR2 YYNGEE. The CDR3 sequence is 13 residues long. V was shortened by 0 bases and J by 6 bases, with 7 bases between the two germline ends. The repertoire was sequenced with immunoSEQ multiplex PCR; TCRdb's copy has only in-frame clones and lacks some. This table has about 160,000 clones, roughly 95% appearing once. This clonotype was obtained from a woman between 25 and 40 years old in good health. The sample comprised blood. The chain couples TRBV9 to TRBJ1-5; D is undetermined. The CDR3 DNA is TGTGCCAGCAGCGTAGCAGGAGGTCAGCCCCAGCATTTT. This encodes CASSVAGGQPQHF.